This record looks at one TCR beta chain sequence and its context. Its antigen is not identified. This entry is derived from a study of CD8+CD57+ T cells in acquired aplastic anemia. Study information: On average, sorted CD4+ and CD8+ cells gave approximately 3.5 ug of DNA. General study points: Researchers reported that CD8+ Simpson's diversity was not significantly different in patients versus controls. Both patients and controls carried the same twenty-nine CD8+ CDR3 sequences.

The germline V gene has CDR1 KGHDR and CDR2 SFDVKD. The V segment lost 3 bases and the J segment 3 bases; nucleotides outside the gene matches: 4. This CDR3 spans 16 amino acids. Profiling of TCR beta VDJ combinations and CDR3 sequences used genomic DNA as template. TCRdb re-analysed the reads in MiXCR, keeping a single row per CDR3 protein. Of about 190,000 distinct CDR3 sequences listed, 50% to 55% were seen once; the top ten hold approximately 15%. V usage is TRBV24-1 and J usage is TRBJ2-1; 10 bases agree with TRBD1. This receptor was taken from a human donor in good health, serving as a control. The sequenced sample was sorted CD4+, CD8+, or CD8+CD57+ T cells (not recorded which) from PBMCs. CDR3 DNA sequence: TGTGCCACCAGTGATCCGGGGACAGGGGACTACAATGAGCAGTTCTTC. It encodes CATSDPGTGDYNEQFF.